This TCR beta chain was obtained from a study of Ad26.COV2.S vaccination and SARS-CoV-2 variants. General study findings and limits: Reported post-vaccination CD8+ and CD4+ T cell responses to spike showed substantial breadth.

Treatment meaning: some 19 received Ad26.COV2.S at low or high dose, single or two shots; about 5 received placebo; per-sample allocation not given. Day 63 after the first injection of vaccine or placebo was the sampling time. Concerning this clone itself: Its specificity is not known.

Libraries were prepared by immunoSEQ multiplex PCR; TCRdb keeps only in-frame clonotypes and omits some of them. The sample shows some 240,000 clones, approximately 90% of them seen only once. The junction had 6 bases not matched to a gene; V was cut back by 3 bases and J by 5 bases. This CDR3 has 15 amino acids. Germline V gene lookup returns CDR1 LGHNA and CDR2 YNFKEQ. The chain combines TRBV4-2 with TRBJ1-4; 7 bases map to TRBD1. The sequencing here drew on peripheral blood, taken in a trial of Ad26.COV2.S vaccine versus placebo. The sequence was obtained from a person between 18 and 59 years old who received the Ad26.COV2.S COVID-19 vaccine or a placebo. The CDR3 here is CASSQAAGGNEKLFF. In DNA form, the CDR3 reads TGTGCCAGCAGCCAGGCCGCAGGGGGGAATGAAAAACTGTTTTTT.